This T cell receptor (beta chain) derives from a study of OX40 agonist ivuxolimab in advanced cancers. Study at large: Intravenous ivuxolimab at 0.01 to 10 mg/kg was given to patients every 2 weeks.

Data came from immunoSEQ multiplex PCR; TCRdb stores just in-frame clones and leaves some out. The sample yields about 21,000 clones, approximately 80% seen once. The germline gives CDR1 LGHNA, CDR2 YNFKEQ. Losses at the gene ends were 1 base for V and 4 bases for J; bases not matched to a gene: 6. The CDR3 loop spans 15 amino acids. The sample consisted of CD4+ or CD8+ T cells sorted from blood, taken in a trial of the OX40 agonist ivuxolimab. The gene calls are TRBV4-2 and TRBJ2-7; TRBD2 matches 8 bases. The origin of this receptor is an adult with an advanced solid tumor such as melanoma, head and neck, liver or kidney cancer. The CDR3 loop is CASSQAGGPDYEQYF. In nucleotides, the CDR3 is TGTGCCAGCAGCCAAGCGGGAGGGCCCGATTACGAGCAGTACTTC.